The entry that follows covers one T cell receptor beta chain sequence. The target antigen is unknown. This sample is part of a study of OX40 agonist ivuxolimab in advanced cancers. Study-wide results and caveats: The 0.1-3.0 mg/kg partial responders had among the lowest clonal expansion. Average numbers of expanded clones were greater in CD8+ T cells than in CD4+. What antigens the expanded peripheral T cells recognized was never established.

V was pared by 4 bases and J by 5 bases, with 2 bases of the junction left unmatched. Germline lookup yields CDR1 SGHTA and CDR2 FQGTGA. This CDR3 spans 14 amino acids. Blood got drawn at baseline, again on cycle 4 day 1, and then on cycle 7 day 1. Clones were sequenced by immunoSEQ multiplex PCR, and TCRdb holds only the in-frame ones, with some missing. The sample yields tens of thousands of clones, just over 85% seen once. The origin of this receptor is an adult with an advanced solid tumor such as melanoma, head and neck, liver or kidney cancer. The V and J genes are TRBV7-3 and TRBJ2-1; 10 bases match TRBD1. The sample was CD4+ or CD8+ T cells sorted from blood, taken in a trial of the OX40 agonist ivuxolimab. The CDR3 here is CASSSGTGDNEQFF. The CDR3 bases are TGTGCCAGCAGCTCCGGGACAGGGGACAATGAGCAGTTCTTC.